This TCR beta chain was identified during a study of beta chain features in type 1 diabetes. This CDR3 has 15 residues. V lost 0 bases, J lost 8 bases, and 4 bases stayed unmatched. Germline V gene sequence: CDR1 SGDLS, CDR2 YYNGEE. This clone was seen only a few times. Its antigen remains unknown. Expressed TCRB transcripts got sequenced, as all isolated RNA was reverse transcribed. It was found that naive, central memory and regulatory T cell samples averaged about 3.4 million reads. The data were produced by immunoSEQ multiplex PCR, yet TCRdb's version contains in-frame clones alone and is incomplete. The sample lists 140,000 or so clones, 10% to 15% seen once, with 1.3% in the top ten. Notes on the study in general: Shorter TCRB CDR3s, moderately but significantly so, were found in Type 1 diabetes patients in all four CD4+ subsets.

There was one heparinised blood draw per donor, averaging roughly 110 mL. Sequenced input: central memory CD4+ T cells from blood. The sequence was collected from a man aged 18-30 years with type 1 diabetes. This chain uses TRBV9 with TRBJ1-6; 8 bases line up with TRBD1. CDR3 region: CASSVGPGGDSPLHF. The CDR3 nucleotides read TGTGCCAGCAGCGTAGGCCCAGGGGGCGATTCACCCCTCCACTTT.